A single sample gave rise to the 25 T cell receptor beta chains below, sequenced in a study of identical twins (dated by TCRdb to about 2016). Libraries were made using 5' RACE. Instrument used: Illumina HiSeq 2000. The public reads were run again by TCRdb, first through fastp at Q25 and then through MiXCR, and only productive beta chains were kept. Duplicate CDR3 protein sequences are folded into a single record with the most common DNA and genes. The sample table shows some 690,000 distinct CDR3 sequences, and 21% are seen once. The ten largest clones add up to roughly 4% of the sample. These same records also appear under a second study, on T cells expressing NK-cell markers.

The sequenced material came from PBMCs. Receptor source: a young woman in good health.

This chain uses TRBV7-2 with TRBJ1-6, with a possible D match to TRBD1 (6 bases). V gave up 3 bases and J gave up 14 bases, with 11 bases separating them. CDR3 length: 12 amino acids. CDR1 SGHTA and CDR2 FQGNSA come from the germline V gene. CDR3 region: CASSFPPGALHF. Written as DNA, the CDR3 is TGTGCCAGCAGCTTTCCCCCAGGGGCCCTCCACTTT.

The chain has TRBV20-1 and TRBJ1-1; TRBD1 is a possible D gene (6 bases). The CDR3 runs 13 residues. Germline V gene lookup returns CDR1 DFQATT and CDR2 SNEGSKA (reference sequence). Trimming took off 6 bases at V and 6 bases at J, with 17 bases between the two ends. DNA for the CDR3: TGCAGTGCGTGGGGGGCCTCGACTGCTGAAGCTTTCTTT. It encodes CSAWGASTAEAFF.

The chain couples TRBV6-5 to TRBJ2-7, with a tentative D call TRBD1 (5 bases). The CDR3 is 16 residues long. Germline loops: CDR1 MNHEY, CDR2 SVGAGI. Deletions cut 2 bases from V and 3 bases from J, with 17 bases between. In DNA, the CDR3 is TGTGCCAGCAGTTACCGCAGGGATGAGGTCGGCTACGAGCAGTACTTC. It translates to CASSYRRDEVGYEQYF.

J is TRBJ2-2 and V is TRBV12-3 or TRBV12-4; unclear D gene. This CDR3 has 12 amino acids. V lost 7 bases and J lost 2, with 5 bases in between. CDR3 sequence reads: CASIVNTGELFF. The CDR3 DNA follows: TGTGCCAGCATCGTCAACACCGGGGAGCTGTTTTTT.

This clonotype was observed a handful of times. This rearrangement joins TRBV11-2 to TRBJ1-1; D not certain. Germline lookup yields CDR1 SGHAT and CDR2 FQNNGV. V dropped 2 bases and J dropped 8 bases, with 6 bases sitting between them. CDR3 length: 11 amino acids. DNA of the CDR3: TGTGCCAGCAGCTTATTGGACGAAGCTTTCTTT. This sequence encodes CASSLLDEAFF.

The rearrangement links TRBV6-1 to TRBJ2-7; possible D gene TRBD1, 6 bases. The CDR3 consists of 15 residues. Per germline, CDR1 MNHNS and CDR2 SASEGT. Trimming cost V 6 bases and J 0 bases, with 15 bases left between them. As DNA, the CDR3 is TGTGCCAGCAGCCGAGGGGGTTTCAGCTCCTACGAGCAGTACTTC. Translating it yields CASSRGGFSSYEQYF.

The CDR3 bases are TGTGCCAGCAGCCATTACAGGCGCACAGATACGCAGTATTTT. Amino acid sequence: CASSHYRRTDTQYF. The chain has TRBV3-1 and TRBJ2-3, with D possibly TRBD1 on 5 matching bases. V was pared by 3 bases and J by 1 base, with 8 bases between. Germline V gene lookup returns CDR1 LGHDT and CDR2 YNNKEL (reference sequence). The CDR3 totals 14 residues.

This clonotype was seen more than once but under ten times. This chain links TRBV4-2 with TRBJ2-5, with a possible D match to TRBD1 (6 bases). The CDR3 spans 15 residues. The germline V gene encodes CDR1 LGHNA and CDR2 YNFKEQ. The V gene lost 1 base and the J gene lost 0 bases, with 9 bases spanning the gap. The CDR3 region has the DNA TGTGCCAGCAGCCAAGTGGGGGCAGACCAAGAGACCCAGTACTTC. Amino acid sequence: CASSQVGADQETQYF.

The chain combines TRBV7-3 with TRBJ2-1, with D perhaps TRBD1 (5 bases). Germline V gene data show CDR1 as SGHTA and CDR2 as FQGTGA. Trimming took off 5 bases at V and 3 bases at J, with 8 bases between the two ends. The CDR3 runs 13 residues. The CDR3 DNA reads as TGTGCCAGCAGCGTGACAGACTACAATGAGCAGTTCTTC. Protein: CASSVTDYNEQFF.

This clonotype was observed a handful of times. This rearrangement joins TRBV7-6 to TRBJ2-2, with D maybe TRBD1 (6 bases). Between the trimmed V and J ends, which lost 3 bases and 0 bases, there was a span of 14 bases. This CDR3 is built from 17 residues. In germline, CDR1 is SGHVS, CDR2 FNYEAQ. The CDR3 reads CASSFTRTAANTGELFF. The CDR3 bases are TGTGCCAGCAGCTTTACCAGGACAGCCGCGAACACCGGGGAGCTGTTTTTT.

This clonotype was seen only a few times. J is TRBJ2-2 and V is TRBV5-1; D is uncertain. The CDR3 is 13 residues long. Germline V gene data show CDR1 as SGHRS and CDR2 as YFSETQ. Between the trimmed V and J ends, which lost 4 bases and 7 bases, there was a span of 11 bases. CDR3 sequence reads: CASSQSTGGELFF. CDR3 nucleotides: TGCGCCAGCAGCCAGTCGACGGGCGGGGAGCTGTTTTTT. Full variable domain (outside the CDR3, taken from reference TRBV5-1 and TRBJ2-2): KAGVTQTPRYLIKTRGQQVTLSCSPISGHRSVSWYQQTPGQGLQFLFEYFSETQRNKGNFPGRFSGRQFSNSRSEMNVSTLELGDSALYLCASSQSTGGELFFGEGSRLTVL.

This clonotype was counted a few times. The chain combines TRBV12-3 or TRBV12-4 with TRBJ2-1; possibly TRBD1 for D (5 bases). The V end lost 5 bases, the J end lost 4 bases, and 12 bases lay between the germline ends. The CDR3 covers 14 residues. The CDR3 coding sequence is TGTGCCAGCAGTCGCGACAGTTATTACAATGAGCAGTTCTTC. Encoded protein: CASSRDSYYNEQFF.

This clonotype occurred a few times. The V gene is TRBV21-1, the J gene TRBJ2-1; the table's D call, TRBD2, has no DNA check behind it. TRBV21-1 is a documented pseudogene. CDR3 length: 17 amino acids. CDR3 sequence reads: CASSTLSGRASYNEQFF. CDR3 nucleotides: TGTGCCAGCAGCACTCTTAGCGGGAGGGCCTCCTACAATGAGCAGTTCTTC.

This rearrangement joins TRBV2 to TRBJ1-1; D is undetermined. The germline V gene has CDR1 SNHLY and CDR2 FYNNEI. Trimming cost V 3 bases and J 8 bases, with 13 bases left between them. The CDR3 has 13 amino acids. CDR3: CASSDRLAAEAFF. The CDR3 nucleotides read TGTGCCAGCAGTGATAGGCTGGCGGCAGAAGCTTTCTTT.

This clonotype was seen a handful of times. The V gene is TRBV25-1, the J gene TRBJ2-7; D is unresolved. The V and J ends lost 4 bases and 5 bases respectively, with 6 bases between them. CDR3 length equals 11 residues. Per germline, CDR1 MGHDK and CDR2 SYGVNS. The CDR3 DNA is TGTGCCAGCAGTGGGTGGAACGAGCAGTACTTC. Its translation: CASSGWNEQYF.

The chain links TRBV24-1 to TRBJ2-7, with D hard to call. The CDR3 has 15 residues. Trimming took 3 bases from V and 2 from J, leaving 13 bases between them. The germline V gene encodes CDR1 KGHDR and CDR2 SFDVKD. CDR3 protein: CATSDNQGQAYEQYF. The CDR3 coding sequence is TGTGCCACCAGTGATAACCAAGGGCAGGCCTACGAGCAGTACTTC.

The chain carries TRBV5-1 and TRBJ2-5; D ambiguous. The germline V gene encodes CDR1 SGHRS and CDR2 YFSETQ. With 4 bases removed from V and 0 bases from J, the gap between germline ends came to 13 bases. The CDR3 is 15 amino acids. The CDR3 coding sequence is TGCGCCAGCAGCCCCGCGCCGAGATACCAAGAGACCCAGTACTTC. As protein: CASSPAPRYQETQYF.

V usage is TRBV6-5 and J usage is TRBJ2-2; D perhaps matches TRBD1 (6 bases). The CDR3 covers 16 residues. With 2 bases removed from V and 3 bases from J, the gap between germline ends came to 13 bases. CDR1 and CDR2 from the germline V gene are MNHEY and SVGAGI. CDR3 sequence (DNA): TGTGCCAGCAGTTACCCCGGACAGTCCCACACCGGGGAGCTGTTTTTT. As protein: CASSYPGQSHTGELFF.

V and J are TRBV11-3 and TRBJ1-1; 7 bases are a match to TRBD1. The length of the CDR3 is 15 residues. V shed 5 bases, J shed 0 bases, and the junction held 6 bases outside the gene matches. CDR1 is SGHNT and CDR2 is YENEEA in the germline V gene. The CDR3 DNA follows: TGTGCCAGCAGCGGATCCGGGACAGTGAACACTGAAGCTTTCTTT. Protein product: CASSGSGTVNTEAFF.

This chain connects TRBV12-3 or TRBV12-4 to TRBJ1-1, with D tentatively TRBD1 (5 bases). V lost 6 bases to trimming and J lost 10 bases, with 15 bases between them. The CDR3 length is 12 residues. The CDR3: CASSKGHGRAFF. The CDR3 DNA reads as TGTGCCAGCAGCAAGGGGCATGGGAGAGCTTTCTTT.

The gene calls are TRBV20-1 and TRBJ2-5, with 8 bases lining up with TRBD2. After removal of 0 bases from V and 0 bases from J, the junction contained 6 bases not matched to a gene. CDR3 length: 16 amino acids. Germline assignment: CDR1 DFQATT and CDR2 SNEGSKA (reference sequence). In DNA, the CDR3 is TGCAGTGCTAGAGATGGGACGGGGGGGGACCAAGAGACCCAGTACTTC. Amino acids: CSARDGTGGDQETQYF.

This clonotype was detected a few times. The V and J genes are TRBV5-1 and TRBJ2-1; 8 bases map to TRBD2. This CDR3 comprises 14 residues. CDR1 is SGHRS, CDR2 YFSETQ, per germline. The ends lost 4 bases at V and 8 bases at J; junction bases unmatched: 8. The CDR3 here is CASSKSSGLDEQFF. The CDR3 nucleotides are TGCGCCAGCAGCAAGTCTAGCGGGCTCGATGAGCAGTTCTTC.

In DNA form, the CDR3 reads TGCGCCAGCAGCGCGAAGGGTACGCAGTATTTT. Amino acids: CASSAKGTQYF. The chain has TRBV5-1 and TRBJ2-3; D not resolved. The CDR3 totals 11 residues. Trimming took 4 bases from V and 8 from J, leaving 8 bases between them. Germline assignment: CDR1 SGHRS and CDR2 YFSETQ.

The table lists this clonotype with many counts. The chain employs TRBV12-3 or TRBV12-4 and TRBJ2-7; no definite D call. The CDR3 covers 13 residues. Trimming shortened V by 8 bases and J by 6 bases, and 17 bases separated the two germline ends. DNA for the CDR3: TGTGCCAGCGGCCTGCAACCGACCCCCGAGCAGTACTTC. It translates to CASGLQPTPEQYF.

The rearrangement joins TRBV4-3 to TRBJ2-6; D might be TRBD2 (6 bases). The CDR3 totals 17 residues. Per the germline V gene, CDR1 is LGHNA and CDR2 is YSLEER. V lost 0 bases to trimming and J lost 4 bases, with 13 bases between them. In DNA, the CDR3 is TGCGCCAGCAGCCAAGATCTTGCGGGATCAGGGGCCAACGTCCTGACTTTC. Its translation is CASSQDLAGSGANVLTF.